This is a list of T cell receptor beta chains from one sample in a study of T-cell memory formation after mild COVID-19. TCRdb passed the 5' RACE reads through MiXCR, listing each CDR3 protein once. The data hold around 320,000 distinct CDR3 sequences, with over 11% observed a single time. The sequenced sample consisted of PBMCs or a T cell subset sorted from them (not recorded which). Every receptor here comes from a man between 18 and 35 years old who had mild COVID-19 (a few samples of this study predate the infection). Cell type and time point are not known. Both conserved end residues are part of each CDR3. Each record gives: V gene, J gene, D gene, clone size, CDR3 length, CDR3 DNA, CDR3 protein. The D gene is left open where the match is weak. Rows give clone size only sometimes, using once, few, many, or a class for an expanded clone.

TRBV3-1	TRBJ2-2	.	few	16	TGTGCCAGCAGCCAAGATAGTGGCAGGCGCACCGGGGAGCTGTTTTTT	CASSQDSGRRTGELFF
TRBV7-2	TRBJ1-2	.	.	12	TGTGCCAGCAGCTTCCTCGGATATGGCTACACCTTC	CASSFLGYGYTF
TRBV7-9	TRBJ1-1	.	few	13	TGTGCCAGCAGCCTACCAAGTAACACTGAAGCTTTCTTT	CASSLPSNTEAFF
TRBV2	TRBJ2-1	TRBD1	few	15	TGTGCCAGCAGTGTAGGGCAGGGGGCTCGAAATGAGCAGTTCTTC	CASSVGQGARNEQFF
TRBV12-3/TRBV12-4	TRBJ1-4	.	.	15	TGTGCCAGCAGTTTAGGGACGTCAACTAATGAAAAACTGTTTTTT	CASSLGTSTNEKLFF
TRBV20-1	TRBJ2-3	.	.	14	TGCAGTGCTAGAGACCAGGGACTTTCAGATACGCAGTATTTT	CSARDQGLSDTQYF
TRBV28	TRBJ2-2	.	few	14	TGTGCCAGCGGAACCCCTGCGAACACCGGGGAGCTGTTTTTT	CASGTPANTGELFF
TRBV18	TRBJ2-7	TRBD1	few	12	TGTGCCAGCTCACCGGGACAGGTCGAGCAGTACTTC	CASSPGQVEQYF
TRBV6-5	TRBJ1-5	TRBD1	.	15	TGTGCCAGCAGTACGACAGGGAACGGCCGCCAGCCCCAGCATTTT	CASSTTGNGRQPQHF
TRBV2	TRBJ2-1	TRBD2	.	14	TGTGCCGCGACTAGCGGGGACTCCTACAATGAGCAGTTCTTC	CAATSGDSYNEQFF
TRBV28	TRBJ2-4	.	.	11	TGTGCCAGCGTATACAAAAACATTCAGTACTTC	CASVYKNIQYF
TRBV29-1	TRBJ2-4	.	many	13	TGCAGCGGGGGGGACCTAGCCAAAAACATTCAGTACTTC	CSGGDLAKNIQYF
TRBV5-1	TRBJ2-3	TRBD1	.	14	TGCGCCAGCAGCTTGGAGGACAGGCAGGCCGTAAAGTATTTT	CASSLEDRQAVKYF
TRBV5-1	TRBJ1-2	.	many	16	TGCGCCAGCAGCTTGGGAAGTCTTGGAGCAGGGGATGGCTACACCTTC	CASSLGSLGAGDGYTF
TRBV30	TRBJ2-3	.	.	14	TGTGCCTGGAGTAAAGGGCCGGTCGCAGATACGCAGTATTTT	CAWSKGPVADTQYF
TRBV5-1	TRBJ2-3	.	.	15	TGCGCCAGCACCCCGCGGGGAGCCAGCACAGATACGCAGTATTTT	CASTPRGASTDTQYF
TRBV12-3/TRBV12-4	TRBJ2-3	.	.	14	TGTGCCAGCAGACCCGGGGCTAAGGGAGATACGCAGTATTTT	CASRPGAKGDTQYF
TRBV6-5	TRBJ1-2	.	.	12	TGTGCCAGCAGTTACTCGGGGAGGGGCTACACCTTC	CASSYSGRGYTF
TRBV5-1	TRBJ2-7	TRBD1	.	15	TGCGCCAGCAGCTCCAGGGGACAGGACCTGGACGAGCAGTACTTC	CASSSRGQDLDEQYF
TRBV20-1	TRBJ2-5	.	few	13	TGCAGTGCTCGTCCCTCGGGGCTCGAGACCCAGTACTTC	CSARPSGLETQYF
TRBV20-1	TRBJ2-1	.	few	14	TGCAGTGCTAGAGCTCAGGGGGGGTACAATGAGCAGTTCTTC	CSARAQGGYNEQFF
TRBV9	TRBJ2-1	.	few	15	TGTGCCAGCAGCGTGCAGACGAGCTCCTACAATGAGCAGTTCTTC	CASSVQTSSYNEQFF
TRBV4-1	TRBJ2-3	.	.	17	TGCGCCAGCAGCCAAGTTACCCCCTCGGACTGGAAGGATACGCAGTATTTT	CASSQVTPSDWKDTQYF
TRBV5-6	TRBJ2-1	.	many	16	TGTGCCAGCAGCCTTCAACAGGTGAGCTCCTACAATGAGCAGTTCTTC	CASSLQQVSSYNEQFF
TRBV6-1	TRBJ1-2	.	.	14	TGTGCCAGCAGTGAGGGCGCTCGCTTCTATGGCTACACCTTC	CASSEGARFYGYTF
TRBV24-1	TRBJ2-5	TRBD1	.	16	TGTGCCACCAGCCTAACCGGGACAGACCGTCAAGAGACCCAGTACTTC	CATSLTGTDRQETQYF
TRBV5-1	TRBJ1-6	.	.	15	TGCGCCAGCACCGGGGGCGGTATTAATAATTCACCCCTCCACTTT	CASTGGGINNSPLHF
TRBV19	TRBJ2-1	.	few	11	TGTGCCCGAAAAACGGGGAATGAGCAGTTCTTC	CARKTGNEQFF
TRBV6-2/TRBV6-3	TRBJ2-6	.	few	13	TGTGCCAGCACCGACCCTGGGGCCAACGTCCTGACTTTC	CASTDPGANVLTF
TRBV6-5	TRBJ2-7	TRBD1	few	17	TGTGCCAGCAGTTCCGCCTCAGGACAGGGGAAACACTACGAGCAGTACTTC	CASSSASGQGKHYEQYF
TRBV12-3/TRBV12-4	TRBJ2-1	.	.	14	TGTGCCAGCAGTTACCTAGCCGGGCAGGGGGAGCAGTTCTTC	CASSYLAGQGEQFF
TRBV24-1	TRBJ2-1	.	few	12	TGTGCCACCAGTGATATGGAGAATGAGCAGTTCTTC	CATSDMENEQFF
TRBV5-4	TRBJ2-3	TRBD2	.	15	TGTGCCAGCAGCACCGGGGGGGACGCTTCTGATACGCAGTATTTT	CASSTGGDASDTQYF
TRBV7-3	TRBJ2-1	.	.	15	TGTGCCAGCAGCCGCACCCCCTATCTGGGTGCAAAGCAGTTCTTC	CASSRTPYLGAKQFF
TRBV5-6	TRBJ2-1	.	few	13	TGTGCCAGCAGCTCTCCTCCGAGGCAGGGTGAGTTCTTC	CASSSPPRQGEFF
TRBV20-1	TRBJ1-6	.	.	13	TGCAGTGCTAGATCTTTCGGTCGTTCACCCCTCCACTTT	CSARSFGRSPLHF
TRBV2	TRBJ2-5	.	few	11	TGTGCCAGCGGGATCCGAGGAACCCAGTACTTC	CASGIRGTQYF
TRBV7-2	TRBJ1-1	TRBD1	few	15	TGTGCCAGCAGCTTAGCAGGGGGCGAGGGCACTGAAGCTTTCTTT	CASSLAGGEGTEAFF
TRBV7-2	TRBJ2-5	TRBD2	few	14	TGTGCCAGCAGCAGAGATAGCGGGGGCTCACCCCAGTACTTC	CASSRDSGGSPQYF
TRBV14	TRBJ1-1	.	few	13	TGTGCCAGCAGCCCAGGCCACAGGGCGAGAGCTTTCTTT	CASSPGHRARAFF
TRBV7-9	TRBJ2-1	.	few	14	TGTGCCAGCACGGGGAATAGCTCCTACAATGAGCAGTTCTTC	CASTGNSSYNEQFF
TRBV6-5	TRBJ1-1	.	.	13	TGTGCCAGCAGTTACGTGAGCTACACTGAAGCTTTCTTT	CASSYVSYTEAFF
TRBV18	TRBJ1-5	TRBD1	.	15	TGTGCCAGCTCACCTCCCGACAGGGGCAATCAGCCCCAGCATTTT	CASSPPDRGNQPQHF
TRBV6-5	TRBJ1-2	TRBD1	many	14	TGTGCCAGCAGTTGGCAGGGGGCGGACTATGGCTACACCTTC	CASSWQGADYGYTF
TRBV2	TRBJ2-1	TRBD1	.	13	TGTGCCAGCAGCGCCGGGACAGGGGGTGAGCAGTTCTTC	CASSAGTGGEQFF
TRBV5-1	TRBJ1-2	.	few	15	TGCGCCAGCAGCTTGGGAACAGCTAGTAACTATGGCTACACCTTC	CASSLGTASNYGYTF
TRBV6-2/TRBV6-3	TRBJ2-1	.	many	13	TGTGCCAGCAGTTACGCGCAAAGGTATGAGCAGTTCTTC	CASSYAQRYEQFF
TRBV13	TRBJ2-3	TRBD1	.	13	TGTGCCAGCCCGGGACAGGGGCCGGATACGCAGTATTTT	CASPGQGPDTQYF
TRBV5-6	TRBJ1-6	TRBD1	few	16	TGTGCCAGCAGCCCCGGGACAGGGGGACTAAATTCACCCCTCCACTTT	CASSPGTGGLNSPLHF
TRBV4-3	TRBJ2-3	.	.	17	TGCGCCAGCAGCCAAGGGGGAGGTCGTAGGCTCACAGATACGCAGTATTTT	CASSQGGGRRLTDTQYF
TRBV9	TRBJ2-3	.	.	16	TGTGCCAGCAGCGTAGGGGGGGGCTATGGCACAGATACGCAGTATTTT	CASSVGGGYGTDTQYF
TRBV24-1	TRBJ1-2	TRBD1	few	15	TGTGCCACCAGTGAGGATCCGGGACAGGGCTATGGCTACACCTTC	CATSEDPGQGYGYTF
TRBV5-1	TRBJ2-3	TRBD2	few	15	TGCGCCAGCAGCTCCCAGCGGGGGGGCCGCGATACGCAGTATTTT	CASSSQRGGRDTQYF
TRBV15	TRBJ2-5	TRBD1	.	13	TGTGCCACCAGCCGGGACAGTAGACGGACCCAGTACTTC	CATSRDSRRTQYF
TRBV18	TRBJ1-5	.	.	15	TGTGCCAGCTCACCAGGACTGACAGACAATCAGCCCCAGCATTTT	CASSPGLTDNQPQHF
TRBV30	TRBJ2-7	TRBD2	.	14	TGTGCCTGGAATGCGGGGGGGAGCTCCTACGAGCAGTACTTC	CAWNAGGSSYEQYF
TRBV7-9	TRBJ1-3	.	few	14	TGTGCCAGCACCCAATACTTCTCTGGAAACACCATATATTTT	CASTQYFSGNTIYF
TRBV7-2	TRBJ1-1	.	many	13	TGTGCCAGCAGCTTACTGGACGGCACTGAAGCTTTCTTT	CASSLLDGTEAFF
TRBV10-3	TRBJ2-3	TRBD1	.	17	TGTGCCATCAGTGAGAGAGTCACAGGGGGCTTCCAAGATACGCAGTATTTT	CAISERVTGGFQDTQYF